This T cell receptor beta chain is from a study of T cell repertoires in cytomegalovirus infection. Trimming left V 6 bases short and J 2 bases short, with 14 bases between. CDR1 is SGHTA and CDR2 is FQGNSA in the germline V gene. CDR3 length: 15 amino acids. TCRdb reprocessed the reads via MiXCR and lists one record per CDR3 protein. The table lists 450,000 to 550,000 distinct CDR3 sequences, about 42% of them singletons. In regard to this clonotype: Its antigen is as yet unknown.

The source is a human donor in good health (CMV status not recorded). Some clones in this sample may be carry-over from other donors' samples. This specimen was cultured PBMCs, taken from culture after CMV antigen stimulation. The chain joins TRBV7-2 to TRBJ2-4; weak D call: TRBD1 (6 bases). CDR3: CASSQQGTTKNIQYF. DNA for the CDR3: TGTGCCAGCAGTCAACAGGGTACAACCAAAAACATTCAGTACTTC.